The 14 T cell receptor beta chains below all came from one sample that was sequenced in a study of T cells after yellow fever vaccination. TCRdb passed the 5' RACE reads through MiXCR, listing each CDR3 protein once. The sample records 350,000 to 450,000 distinct CDR3 sequences, around 19% being singletons. Source: PBMCs, taken before the yellow fever booster vaccination. The receptors were gathered from a man younger than 35 who received the YFV17D yellow fever vaccine.

The chain employs TRBV5-1 and TRBJ1-2; D ambiguous. V was clipped by 4 bases and J by 8 bases, with 15 bases between them. CDR1 and CDR2 (germline): SGHRS, YFSETQ. This CDR3 has 13 residues. CDR3 protein: CASSPSGEGGYTF. The DNA for the CDR3 is TGCGCCAGCAGCCCGAGTGGCGAGGGCGGCTACACCTTC. The full variable domain, with the rest looked up from reference TRBV5-1 and TRBJ1-2, is KAGVTQTPRYLIKTRGQQVTLSCSPISGHRSVSWYQQTPGQGLQFLFEYFSETQRNKGNFPGRFSGRQFSNSRSEMNVSTLELGDSALYLCASSPSGEGGYTFGSGTRLTVV.

In its sample, this clonotype was seen a few times. J is TRBJ2-5 and V is TRBV7-2, with TRBD2 matching over 8 bases. J gave up 11 bases and V 5 bases, and 7 bases lay outside the gene matches. CDR1 is SGHTA and CDR2 is FQGNSA in the germline V gene. CDR3 size: 12 residues. The CDR3 loop is CASSGPAGAQYF. The DNA for the CDR3 is TGTGCCAGCAGCGGCCCAGCGGGGGCTCAGTACTTC. Drawing the rest from reference TRBV7-2 and TRBJ2-5, the complete variable domain is GAGVSQSPSNKVTEKGKDVELRCDPISGHTALYWYRQSLGQGLEFLIYFQGNSAPDKSGLPSDRFSAERTGGSVSTLTIQRTQQEDSAVYLCASSGPAGAQYFGPGTRLLVL.

This clonotype has ten or more counts. This sequence joins TRBV12-3 or TRBV12-4 and TRBJ2-3; no definite D call. The ends were cut back, 6 bases at V and 4 bases at J, with 8 bases in the middle. The CDR3 consists of 12 residues. CDR3 sequence: CASRRHADTQYF. The CDR3 DNA follows: TGTGCCAGCAGGCGGCATGCAGATACGCAGTATTTT.

This clonotype was detected a few times. The chain employs TRBV6-4 and TRBJ2-7; D may be TRBD1 or TRBD2 (5 bases each). The CDR3 runs 14 residues. Germline assignment: CDR1 MRHNA and CDR2 SNTAGT. The V gene lost 8 bases and the J gene lost 4 bases, with 18 bases spanning the gap. CDR3 coding DNA: TGTGCCAGCGGGACGTTCCAGGGTCGGTACGAGCAGTACGTC. Translated: CASGTFQGRYEQYV.

This clonotype was found a few times. This rearrangement joins TRBV5-1 to TRBJ2-3; 8 bases are shared with TRBD1. CDR3 length equals 15 residues. With 4 bases clipped from V and 5 bases from J, the junction kept 9 bases outside the gene matches. Germline V gene sequence: CDR1 SGHRS, CDR2 YFSETQ. The DNA of the CDR3 is TGCGCCAGCAGCCGAGGACAGGGCCAACTAGATACGCAGTATTTT. Protein sequence: CASSRGQGQLDTQYF.

CDR3: CASSANNEKLFF. Written as DNA, the CDR3 is TGCGCCAGCAGCGCAAATAATGAAAAACTGTTTTTT. V is TRBV10-2 and J is TRBJ1-4; D ambiguous. Germline-derived CDR1 and CDR2 are WSHSY and SAAADI. Trimming took 6 bases from V and 4 from J, leaving 6 bases between them. There are 12 residues in the CDR3.

This clonotype occurred a few times. This chain connects TRBV6-5 to TRBJ2-1, with D possibly matching TRBD2 (5 bases). The V end lost 0 bases, the J end lost 4 bases, and 13 bases lay between the germline ends. The CDR3 length is 16 residues. Germline CDR1 reads MNHEY; CDR2 reads SVGAGI. Here the CDR3 DNA reads TGTGCCAGCAGTTACTCCGCCGGGGAGTTTTACAATGAGCAGTTCTTC. Translation: CASSYSAGEFYNEQFF.

The table lists this clonotype with a few counts. A read error may produce the germline difference seen at one junction end. This chain connects TRBV7-7 to TRBJ2-1; the match to TRBD2 covers 11 bases. The CDR3 length is 15 residues. Per the germline V gene, CDR1 is SSHAT and CDR2 is FNYEAQ (reference sequence). CDR3 region: CASSSNSGGVNEQFF. For the CDR3, the DNA is TGTGCTAGCAGCTCCAATAGCGGGGGGGTTAATGAGCAGTTCTTC.

The chain is built from TRBV5-1 and TRBJ1-1; no clear D gene. V lost 4 bases and J lost 3, with 10 bases in between. There are 13 residues in the CDR3. The germline V gene encodes CDR1 SGHRS and CDR2 YFSETQ. The CDR3 DNA reads as TGCGCCAGCAGCCCCCTCCTGGACACTGAAGCTTTCTTT. Its protein is CASSPLLDTEAFF. The full variable domain, in which reference TRBV5-1 and TRBJ1-1 provide the parts outside the CDR3, is KAGVTQTPRYLIKTRGQQVTLSCSPISGHRSVSWYQQTPGQGLQFLFEYFSETQRNKGNFPGRFSGRQFSNSRSEMNVSTLELGDSALYLCASSPLLDTEAFFGQGTRLTVV.

This clonotype occurred a few times. The chain joins TRBV19 to TRBJ2-3; tentative D call: TRBD2 (5 bases). This CDR3 spans 14 amino acids. V was shortened by 7 bases and J by 6 bases, with 17 bases between the two germline ends. Germline CDR1 is LNHDA and CDR2 is SQIVND (reference sequence). CDR3 nucleotide sequence: TGTGCCAGTACCCCCCTGGGAGTAGGCGATACGCAGTATTTT. Translation: CASTPLGVGDTQYF.

This clonotype showed up just a few times. The J gene is TRBJ2-2, the V gene TRBV14; tentatively, D is TRBD1 (5 bases). The CDR3 totals 14 residues. Germline V lookup: CDR1 SGHDN, CDR2 FVKESK. With 6 bases removed from V and 0 bases from J, the gap between germline ends came to 8 bases. The CDR3 DNA is TGTGCCAGCAGGCTGACAGCGAACACCGGGGAGCTGTTTTTT. It yields the protein CASRLTANTGELFF.

This clonotype appeared a few times. This rearrangement joins TRBV7-3 to TRBJ2-5; possible D gene TRBD2, 5 bases. The CDR3 covers 13 residues. From germline, CDR1 is SGHTA and CDR2 FQGTGA. V lost 2 bases to trimming and J lost 5 bases, with 9 bases between them. CDR3 DNA sequence: TGTGCCAGCAGCTTATGGGAGAGGGAGACCCAGTACTTC. The encoded protein is CASSLWERETQYF.

This clonotype appeared once. This rearrangement joins TRBV2 to TRBJ2-5; D call uncertain. The CDR3 consists of 15 residues. The V gene's germline CDR1 is SNHLY and CDR2 FYNNEI. The V end lost 3 bases, the J end lost 7 bases, and 18 bases lay between the germline ends. This chain's CDR3 is CASSDIGQASRTQYF. The CDR3 DNA reads as TGTGCCAGCAGTGATATAGGGCAGGCCTCCAGGACCCAGTACTTC.

This clonotype came up a few times. The chain combines TRBV20-1 with TRBJ1-2, with D hard to call. The CDR3 sequence is 12 residues long. V lost 2 bases, J lost 8 bases, and 12 bases lay in between. CDR1 and CDR2 (germline): DFQATT, SNEGSKA (reference sequence). CDR3 amino acids: CSARRDLSGYTF. Written as DNA, the CDR3 is TGCAGTGCTAGACGGGATTTGAGCGGCTACACCTTC.